The source of this TCR beta chain is a study of blood T cells in healthy people across ages. The CDR3 extends over 14 amino acids. The V gene lost 3 bases and the J gene lost 1 base, with 7 bases spanning the gap. CDR1 is SGHTA, CDR2 FQGNSA, per germline. The use of a sample-barcoded 5' primer and a J-beta primer mix characterized a second PCR of roughly 7 to 12 cycles. TCRdb itself ran the 5' RACE reads through MiXCR, one entry per CDR3 protein. The sample shows approximately 960,000 distinct CDR3 sequences, 25% to 30% of them seen only once. This same sample was also taken into another study, of T cells of mothers and their children.

The sequenced sample consisted of blood. The V gene is TRBV7-2, the J gene TRBJ1-3, with D perhaps TRBD1 (6 bases). The TCR was taken from a woman aged 35 to 49 in good health. The CDR3 bases are TGTGCCAGCAGCTTCGGACAGTCTGGAAACACCATATATTTT. This encodes CASSFGQSGNTIYF.